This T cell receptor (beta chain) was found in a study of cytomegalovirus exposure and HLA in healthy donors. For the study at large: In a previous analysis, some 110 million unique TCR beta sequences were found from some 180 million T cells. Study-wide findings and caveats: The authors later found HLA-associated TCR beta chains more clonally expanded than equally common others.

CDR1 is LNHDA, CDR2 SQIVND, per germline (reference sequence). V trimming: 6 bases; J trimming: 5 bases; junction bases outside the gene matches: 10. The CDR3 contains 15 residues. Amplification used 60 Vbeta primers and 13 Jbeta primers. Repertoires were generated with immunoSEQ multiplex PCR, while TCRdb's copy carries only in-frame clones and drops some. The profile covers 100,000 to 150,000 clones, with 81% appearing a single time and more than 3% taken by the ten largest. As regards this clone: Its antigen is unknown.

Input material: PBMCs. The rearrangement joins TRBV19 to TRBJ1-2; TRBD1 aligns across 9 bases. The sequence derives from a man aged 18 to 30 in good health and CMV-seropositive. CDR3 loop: CASSPRTGVQYGYTF. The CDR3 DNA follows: TGTGCCAGTAGCCCCCGGACAGGGGTTCAGTATGGCTACACCTTC.